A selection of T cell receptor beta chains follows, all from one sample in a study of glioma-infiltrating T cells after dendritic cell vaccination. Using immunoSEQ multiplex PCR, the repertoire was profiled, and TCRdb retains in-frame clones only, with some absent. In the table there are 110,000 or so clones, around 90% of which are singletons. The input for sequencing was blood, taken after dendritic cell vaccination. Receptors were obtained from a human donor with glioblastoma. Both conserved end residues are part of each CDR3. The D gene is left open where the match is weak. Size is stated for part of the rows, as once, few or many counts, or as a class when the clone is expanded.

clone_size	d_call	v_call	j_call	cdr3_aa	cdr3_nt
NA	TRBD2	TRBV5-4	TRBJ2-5	CASSPTSGGAETQYF	TGTGCCAGCAGCCCTACTAGCGGGGGGGCGGAGACCCAGTACTTC
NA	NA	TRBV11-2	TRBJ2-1	CASSTFRGRENEQFF	TGTGCCAGCAGCACCTTCCGGGGAAGGGAGAATGAGCAGTTCTTC
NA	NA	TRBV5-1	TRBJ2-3	CASSSKPTPSTDTQYF	TGCGCCAGCAGCTCCAAACCTACGCCTAGCACAGATACGCAGTATTTT
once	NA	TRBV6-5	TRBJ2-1	CASTGSSYNEQFF	TGTGCCAGCACCGGGAGCTCCTACAATGAGCAGTTCTTC
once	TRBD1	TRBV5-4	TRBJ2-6	CASSPPGQGVSGANVLTF	TGTGCCAGCAGCCCACCGGGACAGGGAGTCTCTGGGGCCAACGTCCTGACTTTC
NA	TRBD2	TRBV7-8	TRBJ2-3	CASSLIVPSGTDTQYF	TGTGCCAGCAGCTTAATTGTGCCTAGCGGGACCGATACGCAGTATTTT
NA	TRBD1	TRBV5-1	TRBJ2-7	CASSLGTGIYEQYF	TGCGCCAGCAGCTTAGGGACAGGGATCTACGAGCAGTACTTC
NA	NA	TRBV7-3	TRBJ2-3	CASSQASTDTQYF	TGTGCCAGCAGTCAGGCGAGCACAGATACGCAGTATTTT
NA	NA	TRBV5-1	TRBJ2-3	CASSIQGEGTDTQYF	TGCGCCAGCAGCATTCAGGGTGAGGGCACAGATACGCAGTATTTT
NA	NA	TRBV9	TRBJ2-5	CASSPSGQETQYF	TGTGCCAGCAGCCCCTCGGGGCAAGAGACCCAGTACTTC
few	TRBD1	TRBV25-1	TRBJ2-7	CASSGNPRTGASYEQYF	TGTGCCAGCAGTGGGAATCCCCGGACAGGGGCTTCATACGAGCAGTACTTC
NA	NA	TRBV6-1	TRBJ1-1	CASSVRAGMNTEAFF	TGTGCCAGCAGTGTACGCGCAGGAATGAACACTGAAGCTTTCTTT
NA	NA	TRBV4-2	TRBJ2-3	CASSHLSDTQYF	TGTGCCAGCAGCCATCTTTCAGATACGCAGTATTTT
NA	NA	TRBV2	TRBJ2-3	CASSAIMGGETQYF	TGTGCCAGCAGTGCTATCATGGGGGGTGAGACGCAGTATTTT
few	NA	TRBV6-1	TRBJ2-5	CASSENRQAQETQYF	TGTGCCAGCAGTGAAAATAGGCAGGCCCAAGAGACCCAGTACTTC
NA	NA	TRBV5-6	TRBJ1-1	CASSPRHTPNTEAFF	TGTGCCAGCAGCCCCAGACATACTCCGAACACTGAAGCTTTCTTT
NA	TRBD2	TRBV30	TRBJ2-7	CAWSVRDYPRSYEQYF	TGTGCCTGGAGTGTACGGGACTACCCTCGCTCCTACGAGCAGTACTTC
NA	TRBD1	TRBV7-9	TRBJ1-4	CASSLAGTGGERTNEKLFF	TGTGCCAGCAGCTTAGCGGGAACAGGGGGCGAGAGGACTAATGAAAAACTGTTTTTT
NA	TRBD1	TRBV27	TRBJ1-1	CASRLASGPQGVNTEAFF	TGTGCCAGCCGTCTCGCCTCGGGCCCCCAGGGGGTCAACACTGAAGCTTTCTTT
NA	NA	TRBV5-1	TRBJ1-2	CASSLEPSLHGYTF	TGCGCCAGCAGCTTGGAACCGAGTCTCCATGGCTACACCTTC
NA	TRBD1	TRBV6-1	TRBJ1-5	CASSDRGQATLSNQPQHF	TGTGCCAGCAGTGACAGAGGACAGGCTACTCTTAGCAATCAGCCCCAGCATTTT
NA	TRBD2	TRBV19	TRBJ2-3	CASSGSGRARDTQYF	TGTGCCAGTAGTGGTAGCGGGAGGGCCAGAGATACGCAGTATTTT
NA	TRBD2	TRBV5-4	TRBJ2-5	CASSSPGGQETQYF	TGTGCCAGCAGCTCCCCGGGAGGTCAAGAGACCCAGTACTTC
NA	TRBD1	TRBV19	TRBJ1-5	CASRGTGGGSNQPQHF	TGTGCCAGTAGAGGGACAGGGGGCGGGAGCAATCAGCCCCAGCATTTT
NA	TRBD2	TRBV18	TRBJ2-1	CASSPKTSGFIDEQFF	TGTGCCAGCTCACCTAAGACTAGCGGTTTTATAGATGAGCAGTTCTTC
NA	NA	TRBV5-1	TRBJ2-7	CASSLAGLREYEQYF	TGCGCCAGCAGCTTGGCCGGTCTGAGGGAATACGAGCAGTACTTC
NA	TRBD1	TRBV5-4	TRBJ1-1	CASSPGQGAPSTEAFF	TGTGCCAGCAGCCCGGGACAGGGGGCGCCGAGCACTGAAGCTTTCTTT
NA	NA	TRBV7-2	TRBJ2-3	CASSLAGSTDTQYF	TGTGCCAGCAGCTTAGCCGGGAGCACAGATACGCAGTATTTT
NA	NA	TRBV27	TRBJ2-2	CASSVEGTTSTGELFF	TGTGCCAGCAGTGTTGAAGGGACAACAAGCACCGGGGAGCTGTTTTTT
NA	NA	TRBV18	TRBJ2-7	CASSPQGTAEQYF	TGTGCCAGCTCACCACAAGGAACAGCCGAGCAGTACTTC
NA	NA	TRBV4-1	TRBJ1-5	CASSQGVYSNQPQHF	TGCGCCAGCAGCCAAGGAGTTTATAGCAATCAGCCCCAGCATTTT
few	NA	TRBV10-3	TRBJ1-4	CAISEPENEKLFF	TGTGCCATCAGTGAGCCGGAGAATGAAAAACTGTTTTTT
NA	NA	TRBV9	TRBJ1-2	CASSEQGNANYGYTF	TGTGCCAGCAGCGAACAGGGAAACGCTAACTATGGCTACACCTTC
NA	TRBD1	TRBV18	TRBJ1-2	CASSPRDRTDYGYTF	TGTGCCAGCTCACCCCGGGACAGGACAGACTATGGCTACACCTTC
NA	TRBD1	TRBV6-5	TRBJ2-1	CASSFYRDRGNEQFF	TGTGCCAGCAGTTTTTATAGGGACAGGGGAAATGAGCAGTTCTTC
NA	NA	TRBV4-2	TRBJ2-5	CASSQEVAGRGSETQYF	TGTGCCAGCAGCCAAGAAGTCGCCGGGAGAGGGTCGGAGACCCAGTACTTC
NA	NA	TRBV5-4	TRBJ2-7	CASSLAGDSYEQYF	TGTGCCAGCAGCTTAGCGGGCGACTCCTACGAGCAGTACTTC
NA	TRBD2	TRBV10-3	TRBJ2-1	CAICSGRTYNEQFF	TGTGCCATCTGCAGCGGGAGGACTTACAATGAGCAGTTCTTC
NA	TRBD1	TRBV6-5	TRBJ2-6	CASGDSSGANVLTF	TGTGCAAGTGGGGACAGCTCTGGGGCCAACGTCCTGACTTTC
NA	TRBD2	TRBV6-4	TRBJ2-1	CASSASGRASDEQFF	TGTGCCAGCAGTGCGAGCGGGAGGGCCTCGGATGAGCAGTTCTTC
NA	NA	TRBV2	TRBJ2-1	CASSYSDEQFF	TGTGCCAGCAGTTATAGCGATGAGCAGTTCTTC
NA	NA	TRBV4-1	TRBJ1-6	CASSRSLGGGNSPLHF	TGCGCATCCTCCAGGAGTCTCGGGGGTGGGAATTCACCCCTCCACTTT
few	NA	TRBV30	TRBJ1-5	CAWSLSGGSQPQHF	TGTGCCTGGAGCTTGTCCGGGGGGTCTCAGCCCCAGCATTTT
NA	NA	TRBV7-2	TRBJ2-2	CASSLGWGRELNTGELFF	TGTGCCAGCAGCTTAGGCTGGGGGCGCGAGCTGAACACCGGGGAGCTGTTTTTT
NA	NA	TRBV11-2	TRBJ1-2	CASSLEADGYTF	TGTGCCAGCAGCTTAGAAGCGGACGGCTACACCTTC
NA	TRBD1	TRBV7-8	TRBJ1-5	CASSQDRKLSEPQHF	TGTGCCAGCAGCCAGGACAGGAAACTCTCTGAGCCCCAGCATTTT
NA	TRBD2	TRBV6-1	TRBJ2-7	CASSEPGRGSAGDEQYF	TGTGCCAGCAGTGAACCCGGGAGGGGGAGCGCAGGGGACGAGCAGTACTTC
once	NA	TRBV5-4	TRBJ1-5	CASSLGQGENQPQHF	TGTGCCAGCAGCTTGGGGCAGGGTGAAAATCAGCCCCAGCATTTT
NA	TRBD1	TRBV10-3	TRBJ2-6	CAISRTGTVAGANVLTF	TGTGCCATCAGTCGGACAGGGACGGTAGCTGGGGCCAACGTCCTGACTTTC